A single T cell receptor beta chain is shown here with its context. The target antigen is unknown. Some clones are missing from TCRdb's copy, which holds only in-frame ones; the method was immunoSEQ multiplex PCR. The table has about 350,000 clones, about 90% seen once. This entry comes from a study of Ad26.COV2.S vaccination and SARS-CoV-2 variants. Study-wide findings and caveats: Total T cell responses were possibly underestimated by TCR breadth and depth analyses. While placebo recipients had lower spike-specific TCR breadth, vaccine recipients had more.

With 1 base removed from V and 4 bases from J, the gap between germline ends came to 10 bases. Germline lookup yields CDR1 WSHSY and CDR2 SAAADI. CDR3 size: 14 residues. The starting material was peripheral blood, obtained after recovery from COVID-19. This sequence was found in a human donor who had recovered from COVID-19. The chain couples TRBV10-2 to TRBJ1-2; D uncertain. In nucleotides, the CDR3 is TGCGCCAGCAGTGAGTTGGGGAGGACCTATGGCTACACCTTC. Its protein product is CASSELGRTYGYTF.